These T cell receptor beta chains were read from a single sample in a study of spatial heterogeneity in lung cancer. From the 5' RACE reads, TCRdb called clonotypes with MiXCR, one entry per CDR3 protein. The sample carries 10,000 to 15,000 distinct CDR3 sequences, roughly 7% recorded once. Sequencing was performed on lung tumor tissue, taken at surgery. Every receptor here comes from a female donor with early-stage non-small cell lung cancer. Both conserved end residues are part of each CDR3. A D gene is named only where the DNA matches it firmly. Where a row states a size, it is once, few, many or the class of an expanded clone; other rows omit it.

j_call d_call clone_size v_call cdr3_aa cdr3_nt
TRBJ1-1 TRBD1 many TRBV7-2 CASRLRRDRGRQAFF TGTGCCAGCAGGCTCAGACGAGACAGGGGGCGGCAAGCTTTCTTT
TRBJ1-4 . . TRBV2 CASELRGYGEKLFF TGTGCCAGCGAGCTCCGGGGTTACGGCGAAAAACTGTTTTTT
TRBJ2-6 . many TRBV5-6 CASSPGRMISGANVLTF TGTGCCAGCAGCCCGGGCAGAATGATCTCTGGGGCCAACGTCCTGACTTTC
TRBJ1-1 . few TRBV12-3/TRBV12-4 CASRGTGTPEAFF TGTGCCAGCAGGGGCACGGGAACTCCTGAAGCTTTCTTT
TRBJ2-7 TRBD1 many TRBV7-2 CASSLLTGPYEQYF TGTGCCAGCAGCTTATTGACAGGGCCCTACGAGCAGTACTTC
TRBJ2-7 TRBD2 medium-sized TRBV10-2 CASSEIAGMSSYEQYF TGCGCCAGCAGTGAAATAGCGGGGATGAGCTCCTACGAGCAGTACTTC
TRBJ2-3 . many TRBV3-1 CASSQDKWTQYF TGTGCCAGCAGCCAAGACAAGTGGACGCAGTATTTT
TRBJ2-1 TRBD1 many TRBV5-1 CASSVGTGTYNEQFF TGCGCCAGCAGCGTAGGGACAGGTACCTACAATGAGCAGTTCTTC
TRBJ2-4 . many TRBV29-1 CSVSASVSKNIQYF TGCAGCGTTTCGGCTAGCGTGTCCAAAAACATTCAGTACTTC
TRBJ2-1 TRBD2 medium-sized TRBV11-2 CASKRDSPSHEQFF TGTGCCAGCAAGCGGGACTCCCCATCCCATGAGCAGTTCTTC
TRBJ2-3 . many TRBV11-2 CASSFVRQEGTQYF TGTGCCAGCAGTTTTGTTAGGCAGGAGGGTACGCAGTATTTT
TRBJ1-1 . once TRBV11-2 CASSLELNTEAFF TGTGCCAGCAGCTTAGAATTGAACACTGAAGCTTTCTTT
TRBJ2-7 TRBD2 many TRBV7-6 CASSPTSGSRYEQYF TGTGCCAGCAGCCCTACTAGCGGGAGTAGGTACGAGCAGTACTTC